This T cell receptor (beta chain) stems from a study of cytomegalovirus exposure and HLA in healthy donors. Study background: Approximately 83 million unique TCRs from HLA-typed donors were held in an early data release. Study-level results: Earlier analysis yielded a pattern in which most TCR beta V segments were productive about 90% or about 30% of the time. The number of N-insertions in an Asian-associated ancestry cluster was reportedly below the 666-donor mean in a later analysis. As a later analysis showed, several of the most significant clusters appeared to be linked to common viral pathogens.

The PCR contained 60 Vbeta and 13 Jbeta primers. Sequencing used immunoSEQ multiplex PCR; TCRdb keeps in-frame clones, though not all of them. The sample carries about 130,000 clones, around 82% recorded once. Points on this clone: What it binds is not known.

J gave up 2 bases and V 1 base, and 3 bases lay outside the gene matches. The CDR3 loop spans 15 amino acids. Germline V gene sequence: CDR1 SGHTA, CDR2 FQGNSA. This clonotype was sampled from a man younger than 45 in good health and CMV-seropositive. This chain uses TRBV7-2 with TRBJ2-5, with 8 bases fitting TRBD2. The sample was PBMCs. In nucleotides, the CDR3 is TGTGCCAGCAGCTTAGTGACTAGCGTACAAGAGACCCAGTACTTC. The encoded protein is CASSLVTSVQETQYF.